This TCR beta chain stems from a study of T cell responses to AZD1222 COVID-19 vaccine. TCRdb's table, derived via immunoSEQ multiplex PCR, lists solely in-frame clones and lacks some. This table holds 150,000 to 180,000 clones, roughly nine tenths found once. With 3 bases clipped from V and 1 base from J, the junction kept 2 bases outside the gene matches. The V gene's germline CDR1 is SGHRS and CDR2 YFSETQ. The CDR3 spans 15 residues. V gene TRBV5-1 combines with J gene TRBJ2-5, with 11 positions matching TRBD1. The sequenced sample was peripheral blood, obtained on day 0 of MenACWY control vaccination. The sequence was obtained from an adult in good health. Written as DNA, the CDR3 is TGCGCCAGCAGCTCCGGACAGGGGGCCCAAGAGACCCAGTACTTC. Encoded protein: CASSSGQGAQETQYF.